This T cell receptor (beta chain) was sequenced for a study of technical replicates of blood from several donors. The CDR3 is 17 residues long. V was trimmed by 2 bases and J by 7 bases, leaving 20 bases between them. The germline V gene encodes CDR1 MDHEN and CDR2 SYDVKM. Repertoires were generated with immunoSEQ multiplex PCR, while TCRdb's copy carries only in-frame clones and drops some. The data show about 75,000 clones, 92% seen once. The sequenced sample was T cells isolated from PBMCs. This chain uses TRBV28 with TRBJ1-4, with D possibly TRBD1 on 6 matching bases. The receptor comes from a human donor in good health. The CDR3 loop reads CASSLTRRQTRGEKLFF. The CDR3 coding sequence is TGTGCCAGCAGTTTAACCCGCAGACAAACCAGGGGTGAAAAACTGTTTTTT.